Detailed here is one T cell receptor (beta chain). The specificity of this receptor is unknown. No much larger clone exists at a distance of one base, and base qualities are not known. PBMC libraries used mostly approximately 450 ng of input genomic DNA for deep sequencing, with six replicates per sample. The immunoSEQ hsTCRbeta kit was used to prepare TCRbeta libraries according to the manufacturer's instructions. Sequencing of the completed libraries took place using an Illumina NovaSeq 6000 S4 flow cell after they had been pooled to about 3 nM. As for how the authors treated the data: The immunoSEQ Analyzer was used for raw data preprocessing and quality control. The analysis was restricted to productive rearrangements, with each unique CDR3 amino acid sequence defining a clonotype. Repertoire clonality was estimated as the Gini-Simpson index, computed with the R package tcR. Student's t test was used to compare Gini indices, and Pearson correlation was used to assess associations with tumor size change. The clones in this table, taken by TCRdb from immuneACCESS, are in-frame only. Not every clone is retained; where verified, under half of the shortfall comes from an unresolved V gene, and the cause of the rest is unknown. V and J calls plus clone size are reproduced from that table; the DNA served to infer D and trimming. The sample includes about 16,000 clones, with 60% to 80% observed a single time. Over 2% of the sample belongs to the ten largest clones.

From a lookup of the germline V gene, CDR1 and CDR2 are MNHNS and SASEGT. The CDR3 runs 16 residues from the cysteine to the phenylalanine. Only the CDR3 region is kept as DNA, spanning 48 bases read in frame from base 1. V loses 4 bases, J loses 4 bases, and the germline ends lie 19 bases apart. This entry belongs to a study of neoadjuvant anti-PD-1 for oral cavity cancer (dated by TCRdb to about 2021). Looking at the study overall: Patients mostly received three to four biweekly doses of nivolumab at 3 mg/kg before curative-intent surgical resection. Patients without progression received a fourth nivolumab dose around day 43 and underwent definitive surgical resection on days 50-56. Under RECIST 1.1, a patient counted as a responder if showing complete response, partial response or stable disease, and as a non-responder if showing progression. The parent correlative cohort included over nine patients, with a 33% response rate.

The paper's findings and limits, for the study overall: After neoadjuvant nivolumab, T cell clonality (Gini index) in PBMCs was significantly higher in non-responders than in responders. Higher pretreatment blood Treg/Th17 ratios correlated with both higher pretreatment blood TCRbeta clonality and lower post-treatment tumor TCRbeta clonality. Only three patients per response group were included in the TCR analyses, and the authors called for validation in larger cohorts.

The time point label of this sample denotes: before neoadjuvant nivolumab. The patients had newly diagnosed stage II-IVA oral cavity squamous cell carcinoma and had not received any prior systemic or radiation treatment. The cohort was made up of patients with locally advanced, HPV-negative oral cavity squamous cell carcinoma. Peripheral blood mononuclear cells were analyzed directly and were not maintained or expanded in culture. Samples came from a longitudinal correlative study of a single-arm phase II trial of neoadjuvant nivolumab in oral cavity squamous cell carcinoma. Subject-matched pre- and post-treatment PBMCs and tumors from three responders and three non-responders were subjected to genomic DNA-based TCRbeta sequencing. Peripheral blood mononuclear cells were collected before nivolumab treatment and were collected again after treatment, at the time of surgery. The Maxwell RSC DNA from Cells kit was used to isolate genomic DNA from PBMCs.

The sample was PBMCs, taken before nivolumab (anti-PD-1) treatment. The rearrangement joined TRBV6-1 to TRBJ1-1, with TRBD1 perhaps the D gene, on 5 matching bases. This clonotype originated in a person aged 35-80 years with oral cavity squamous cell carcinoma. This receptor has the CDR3 CASSVGEVSLGTEAFF. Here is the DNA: TGTGCCAGCAGTGTGGGGGAGGTTAGTTTAGGCACTGAAGCTTTCTTT.